One sample yielded the 18 T cell receptor beta chains listed below, sequenced in a study of blood T cell repertoires in COVID-19. The data were produced by immunoSEQ multiplex PCR, yet TCRdb's version contains in-frame clones alone and is incomplete. The repertoire holds over 350,000 clones, with approximately 90% as singletons. Sequenced sample: peripheral blood. Every receptor here comes from a woman in her 30s with acute or convalescent COVID-19.

This sequence joins TRBV19 and TRBJ1-5, with 9 bases matching TRBD1. Per germline, CDR1 LNHDA and CDR2 SQIVND (reference sequence). V lost 7 bases, J lost 2 bases, and 12 bases stayed unmatched. The CDR3 sequence is 17 residues long. This chain's CDR3 is CASKSGQGLRGNQPQHF. The CDR3 nucleotides read TGTGCCAGTAAGTCGGGACAGGGACTTAGAGGCAATCAGCCCCAGCATTTT.

This clone was seen more than once but under ten times. V is TRBV7-9 and J is TRBJ2-1; D perhaps matches TRBD2 (6 bases). The germline V gene encodes CDR1 SEHNR and CDR2 FQNEAQ (reference sequence). The CDR3 length is 12 residues. Between the trimmed V and J ends, which lost 5 bases and 10 bases, there was a span of 12 bases. CDR3 in DNA: TGTGCCAGCAGCCGCGGCGGGACCGAGCAGTTCTTC. Translation gives CASSRGGTEQFF.

This clone was seen a few times. V gene TRBV5-1 combines with J gene TRBJ1-5; TRBD1 agrees at 9 bases. V trimming: 4 bases; J trimming: 4 bases; junction bases outside the gene matches: 6. The CDR3 length is 15 residues. CDR1 and CDR2 (germline): SGHRS, YFSETQ. DNA of the CDR3: TGCGCCAGCAGCCTTACAGGGGGCAGGAATCAGCCCCAGCATTTT. It encodes CASSLTGGRNQPQHF.

This clone was counted only a few times. This chain links TRBV7-9 with TRBJ1-2; 7 bases align to TRBD1. Germline V gene sequence: CDR1 SEHNR, CDR2 FQNEAQ (reference sequence). The CDR3 sequence is 13 residues long. Trimming cost V 3 bases and J 8 bases; bases outside gene matches: 6. This CDR3 is CASSFTGVGGYTF. The CDR3 nucleotides are TGTGCCAGCAGCTTTACAGGGGTTGGAGGCTACACCTTC. The full variable domain, its missing parts supplied by reference TRBV7-9 and TRBJ1-2, is DTGVSQNPRHKITKRGQNVTFRCDPISEHNRLYWYRQTLGQGPEFLTYFQNEAQLEKSRLLSDRFSAERPKGSFSTLEIQRTEQGDSAMYLCASSFTGVGGYTFGSGTRLTVV.

The rearrangement uses TRBV5-4 and TRBJ2-2; 12 nucleotides match TRBD2. Germline V lookup: CDR1 SGHNT, CDR2 YYREEE (reference sequence). The CDR3 totals 15 residues. V lost 5 bases, J lost 6 bases, and 5 bases stayed unmatched. CDR3 nucleotides: TGTGCCAGCAGGTCTAGCGGGGGGGCCGCCGGGGAGCTGTTTTTT. Translation: CASRSSGGAAGELFF.

The V gene is TRBV3-1 (or the pseudogene TRBV3-2), the J gene TRBJ2-5, with D possibly being TRBD1 (6 bases). CDR1 is LGHDT and CDR2 is YNNKEL in the germline V gene (reference sequence). V lost 5 bases and J 5 bases, leaving 18 bases between the germline ends. The CDR3 spans 15 residues. In DNA, the CDR3 is TGTGCCAGCAGCTACTGGGACACCCGAGGGGAGACCCAGTACTTC. Translation: CASSYWDTRGETQYF.

The chain has TRBV21-1 and TRBJ1-5; the table's D call of TRBD1 was not tested on the DNA. TRBV21-1 is a pseudogene locus. There are 22 residues in the CDR3. CDR3 nucleotide sequence: TGTGCCAGCAGCAAAGAGGTTTTATCGTCCGGGACAGGGCCACATAGCAATCAGCCCCAGCATTTT. It codes for CASSKEVLSSGTGPHSNQPQHF.

Remarks on this clone: Compared with germline, one end of the junction differs, possibly owing to a read error. The V gene is TRBV11-2, the J gene TRBJ2-1, with 9 bases identical to TRBD1. Per germline, CDR1 SGHAT and CDR2 FQNNGV. The CDR3 totals 11 residues. The CDR3 region has the DNA TGTGCCAGCAGCACGGGACAGGGACGGGTCTTC. It yields the protein CASSTGQGRVF. The full variable domain, its missing parts supplied by reference TRBV11-2 and TRBJ2-1, is EAGVAQSPRYKIIEKRQSVAFWCNPISGHATLYWYQQILGQGPKLLIQFQNNGVVDDSQLPKDRFSAERLKGVDSTLKIQPAKLEDSAVYLCASSTGQGRVFGPGTRLTVL.

This rearrangement joins TRBV7-9 to TRBJ2-1; 9 bases line up with TRBD1. The CDR3 consists of 16 residues. Losses at the gene ends were 4 bases for V and 7 bases for J; bases not matched to a gene: 11. The germline V gene encodes CDR1 SEHNR and CDR2 FQNEAQ (reference sequence). Here the CDR3 DNA reads TGTGCCAGCAGCTATAACAGGGGGCGAGATCGGAATGAGCAGTTCTTC. It is translated as CASSYNRGRDRNEQFF.

The V call is TRBV19, the J call TRBJ1-5, with TRBD1 identical over 8 bases. With 3 bases clipped from V and 4 bases from J, the junction kept 2 bases outside the gene matches. CDR3 length: 14 amino acids. From germline, CDR1 is LNHDA and CDR2 SQIVND (reference sequence). The CDR3, as DNA: TGTGCCAGTAGTATGGACAGGGAAAATCAGCCCCAGCATTTT. Translated, it gives CASSMDRENQPQHF.

This chain uses TRBV11-3 with TRBJ1-1, with 9 bases lining up with TRBD1. Unmatched junction bases numbered 5, after V lost 5 bases and J lost 1 base. Germline lookup yields CDR1 SGHNT and CDR2 YENEEA. This CDR3 contains 15 residues. The CDR3 DNA follows: TGTGCCAGCAGCCACCGGACAGGGGCGAACACTGAAGCTTTCTTT. Its protein is CASSHRTGANTEAFF.

This rearrangement joins TRBV27 to TRBJ2-5; 8 bases match TRBD1. Trimming cost V 5 bases and J 1 base; bases outside gene matches: 9. Germline values: CDR1 MNHEY, CDR2 SMNVEV (reference sequence). CDR3 length equals 16 residues. The CDR3 reads CASSPRTGNFQETQYF. CDR3 coding DNA: TGTGCCAGCAGTCCTCGGACAGGGAATTTCCAAGAGACCCAGTACTTC.

This chain links TRBV2 with TRBJ2-7; D might be TRBD1 (5 bases). Trimming took off 6 bases at V and 5 bases at J, with 5 bases between the two ends. Germline V gives CDR1 SNHLY, CDR2 FYNNEI. The CDR3 contains 10 residues. The chain's CDR3 is CASSRDEQYF. Here the CDR3 DNA reads TGTGCCAGCAGCAGGGACGAGCAGTACTTC.

The chain uses TRBV29-1 and TRBJ2-7, with no clear D. Germline assignment: CDR1 SQVTM and CDR2 ANQGSEA. CDR3 length equals 11 residues. Trimming pared 3 bases from V and 1 base from J, leaving 4 bases between. The CDR3 DNA sequence: TGCAGCGTTGAGGCTTCCTACGAGCAGTACTTC. Its protein is CSVEASYEQYF.

This clone has just one count. The chain combines TRBV5-4 with TRBJ2-3, with D possibly matching TRBD1 (5 bases). The CDR3 consists of 13 residues. Germline values: CDR1 SGHNT, CDR2 YYREEE (reference sequence). V dropped 7 bases and J dropped 3 bases, with 12 bases sitting between them. Here the CDR3 reads CASSISGTDTQYF. CDR3 nucleotide sequence: TGTGCCAGCTCCATTTCAGGGACAGATACGCAGTATTTT.

The V call is TRBV27, the J call TRBJ2-2; D may be TRBD2 (5 bases). Per germline, CDR1 MNHEY and CDR2 SMNVEV (reference sequence). Trimming took off 3 bases at V and 2 bases at J, with 19 bases between the two ends. This CDR3 is 18 amino acids long. Here the CDR3 reads CASSFHEGLGLNTGELFF. Here the CDR3 DNA reads TGTGCCAGCAGTTTCCACGAAGGACTGGGTCTAAACACCGGGGAGCTGTTTTTT.

The chain links TRBV6-5 to TRBJ2-2, with 9 nucleotides matching TRBD2. Trimming at V came to 2 bases and at J to 4 bases, leaving 5 bases not matched to a gene. The CDR3 totals 16 residues. The germline V gene encodes CDR1 MNHEY and CDR2 SVGAGI. CDR3 residues: CASSYLAGGTTGELFF. The CDR3 DNA follows: TGTGCCAGCAGTTACCTGGCGGGGGGGACCACCGGGGAGCTGTTTTTT.

The J gene is TRBJ1-4, the V gene TRBV6-6; 7 bases line up with TRBD1. J was trimmed by 3 bases and V by 11 bases; bases with no gene match: 3. The CDR3 is made up of 12 amino acids. From germline, CDR1 is MNHNY and CDR2 SVGAGI (reference sequence). CDR3 residues: CAGGQSNEKLFF. CDR3 in DNA: TGTGCCGGGGGACAGTCTAATGAAAAACTGTTTTTT.